This passage covers 22 T cell receptor beta chains from one sample sequenced in a study of blood T cell repertoires in COVID-19. Method: immunoSEQ multiplex PCR; TCRdb's copy keeps in-frame clones and lacks some. This sample yields around 75,000 clones, of which less than 85% are seen a single time; about an eighth belongs to the top ten. Material for sequencing was peripheral blood. The receptors here all came from a man aged 50 to 59 with COVID-19, enrolled during active disease.

This rearrangement joins TRBV5-6 to TRBJ1-6; TRBD1 matches 11 bases. CDR1 is SGHDT, CDR2 YYEEEE, per germline. CDR3 length: 14 amino acids. The V and J ends lost 4 bases and 14 bases, in that order; junction bases with no gene match: 8. CDR3 in DNA: TGTGCCAGCAGCCCCGGACAGGGGGCGGGCACCCTCCACTTT. It translates to CASSPGQGAGTLHF. The whole variable domain, filled in from reference TRBV5-6 and TRBJ1-6, reads DAGVTQSPTHLIKTRGQQVTLRCSPKSGHDTVSWYQQALGQGPQFIFQYYEEEERQRGNFPDRFSGHQFPNYSSELNVNALLLGDSALYLCASSPGQGAGTLHFGNGTRLTVT.

The CDR3 protein is CASSQYYGDSNTEAFF. CDR3 nucleotide sequence: TGTGCCAGCAGCCAATATTACGGTGACAGTAACACTGAAGCTTTCTTT. The chain uses TRBV4-2 and TRBJ1-1; perhaps TRBD1 as D (5 bases). The CDR3 has 16 amino acids. Germline V gives CDR1 LGHNA, CDR2 YNFKEQ. Trimming shortened V by 2 bases and J by 2 bases, and 15 bases separated the two germline ends.

The gene calls are TRBV7-2 and TRBJ2-7, with 9 bases identical to TRBD1. The CDR3 consists of 17 residues. V shed 5 bases and J 1 base; nucleotides not matched to a gene: 12. Germline V gene sequence: CDR1 SGHTA, CDR2 FQGNSA. The CDR3 spells CASSPQGVGQGSYEQYF. DNA for the CDR3: TGTGCCAGCAGCCCCCAGGGGGTTGGACAGGGGTCCTACGAGCAGTACTTC.

The rearrangement joins TRBV6-1 to TRBJ2-1; D not resolved. Trimming took off 1 base at V and 0 bases at J, with 7 bases between the two ends. Looked up from germline, CDR1 is MNHNS and CDR2 is SASEGT. This CDR3 region has 15 residues. The CDR3 sequence: CASSEVSLSYNEQFF. The CDR3 DNA sequence: TGTGCCAGCAGTGAAGTGAGCCTCTCCTACAATGAGCAGTTCTTC.

The chain links TRBV19 to TRBJ1-1, with 9 bases fitting TRBD1. V dropped 5 bases and J dropped 7; count of bases not matched to a gene: 5. Germline CDR1 LNHDA, CDR2 SQIVND (reference sequence). The length of the CDR3 is 13 residues. The CDR3 coding sequence is TGTGCCAGTAGTTTCGACAGGGGGAATGAAGCTTTCTTT. Translated, it gives CASSFDRGNEAFF.

The chain is built from TRBV25-1 and TRBJ2-5; 8 nucleotides match TRBD2. V lost 3 bases, J lost 9 bases, and 6 bases stayed unmatched. Per germline, CDR1 MGHDK and CDR2 SYGVNS. The CDR3 is 13 amino acids. The CDR3 DNA reads as TGTGCCAGCAGTGAGTCGGGAGGGGAAGCCCAGTACTTC. Residues: CASSESGGEAQYF.

On this clone: The sample contains more than one DNA sequence encoding this CDR3. The gene calls are TRBV7-3 and TRBJ1-1; no definite D call. The CDR3 loop spans 14 amino acids. Germline CDR1 is SGHTA and CDR2 is FQGTGA. V shed 0 bases and J shed 3 bases, with 8 bases lying between them. This chain's CDR3 is CASSLTSGDTEAFF. As DNA, the CDR3 is TGTGCCAGCAGCTTAACCTCCGGGGACACTGAAGCTTTCTTT.

The chain is built from TRBV7-2 and TRBJ1-1; 11 bases map to TRBD1. The CDR3 runs to 14 residues. V was clipped by 3 bases and J by 5 bases; unmatched bases: 2. The V gene's germline CDR1 is SGHTA and CDR2 FQGNSA. As DNA, the CDR3 is TGTGCCAGCAGCTTGGACAGGGGGCTTACTGAAGCTTTCTTT. It translates to CASSLDRGLTEAFF.

J is TRBJ1-2 and V is TRBV5-6; 9 bases match TRBD1. This CDR3 has 15 amino acids. Germline-derived CDR1 and CDR2 are SGHDT and YYEEEE. With 0 bases clipped from V and 4 bases from J, the junction kept 4 bases outside the gene matches. The CDR3 sequence: CASSLGQTGGYGYTF. The DNA for the CDR3 is TGTGCCAGCAGCTTGGGGCAGACAGGGGGCTATGGCTACACCTTC.

The chain has TRBV12-3 or TRBV12-4 and TRBJ1-2; a weak D match, TRBD1 (5 bases). V lost 2 bases and J lost 7, with 8 bases in between. This CDR3 spans 12 amino acids. CDR3 region: CASSLSGFGYTF. The CDR3 nucleotides read TGTGCCAGCAGTTTATCAGGGTTTGGCTACACCTTC.

The chain is built from TRBV7-9 and TRBJ1-1; no reliable D call. The CDR3 contains 14 residues. Germline V lookup: CDR1 SEHNR, CDR2 FQNEAQ (reference sequence). The V end lost 7 bases, the J end lost 1 base, and 13 bases lay between the germline ends. CDR3 residues: CASNLWEANTEAFF. CDR3 DNA sequence: TGTGCCAGCAACCTATGGGAGGCGAACACTGAAGCTTTCTTT.

This chain links TRBV10-3 with TRBJ2-3; 16 nucleotides align to TRBD2. The CDR3 extends over 17 amino acids. Germline V gene sequence: CDR1 ENHRY, CDR2 SYGVKD. The junction had 8 bases not matched to a gene; V was cut back by 6 bases and J by 5 bases. CDR3 nucleotide sequence: TGTGCCATCAGCCCCGGGACTAGCGGGGGGGGCCAAGATACGCAGTATTTT. Translating gives CAISPGTSGGGQDTQYF.

A single count supports this clone. The rearrangement joins TRBV28 to TRBJ2-7; possibly TRBD2 for D (6 bases). Trimming pared 2 bases from V and 4 bases from J, leaving 9 bases between. Germline-derived CDR1 and CDR2 are MDHEN and SYDVKM. The CDR3 extends over 13 amino acids. CDR3 region: CASSLAGIYEQYF. CDR3 bases: TGTGCCAGCAGTTTAGCGGGGATATACGAGCAGTACTTC.

CDR3 coding DNA: TGCGCCAGCAGCTTCTCGACAGGGACGCGGACCGGGGAGCTGTTTTTT. Amino acids: CASSFSTGTRTGELFF. The chain carries TRBV5-1 and TRBJ2-2; 7 bases agree with TRBD1. The V gene end was trimmed by 2 bases and the J gene end by 5 bases; junction bases not matched to a gene: 9. The CDR3 spans 16 residues. Germline V gene sequence: CDR1 SGHRS, CDR2 YFSETQ. Based on the CDR3 plus reference TRBV5-1 and TRBJ2-2, the full variable domain is KAGVTQTPRYLIKTRGQQVTLSCSPISGHRSVSWYQQTPGQGLQFLFEYFSETQRNKGNFPGRFSGRQFSNSRSEMNVSTLELGDSALYLCASSFSTGTRTGELFFGEGSRLTVL.

This clone turned up a few times. The chain couples TRBV6-1 to TRBJ1-1; D is perhaps TRBD1 (5 bases). Germline CDR1 MNHNS, CDR2 SASEGT. V was trimmed by 3 bases and J by 8 bases, leaving 16 bases between them. There are 14 residues in the CDR3. CDR3 in amino acids: CASSDGQGGAEAFF. CDR3 in DNA: TGTGCCAGCAGTGATGGTCAGGGCGGAGCGGAAGCTTTCTTT.

The rearrangement joins TRBV9 to TRBJ1-2; D perhaps matches TRBD1 (5 bases). Germline V gene data show CDR1 as SGDLS and CDR2 as YYNGEE. This CDR3 region has 13 residues. Trimming took 0 bases from V and 5 from J, leaving 8 bases between them. CDR3 sequence: CASSVDGGYGYTF. CDR3 DNA sequence: TGTGCCAGCAGCGTAGATGGGGGGTATGGCTACACCTTC.

The chain recombines TRBV12-5 with TRBJ2-7, with D maybe TRBD2 (5 bases). Trimming left V 1 base short and J 0 bases short, with 13 bases between. This CDR3 spans 16 amino acids. The V gene's germline CDR1 is LGHNT and CDR2 FRNRAP. Written as DNA, the CDR3 is TGTGCTAGTGGTTTGGGACTAACAAGGAGCTCCTACGAGCAGTACTTC. It is translated as CASGLGLTRSSYEQYF.

V gene TRBV10-3 combines with J gene TRBJ2-7, with unresolved D. This CDR3 contains 12 residues. V dropped 4 bases and J dropped 3 bases, with 7 bases sitting between them. Germline assignment: CDR1 ENHRY and CDR2 SYGVKD. CDR3 bases: TGTGCCATCAGTGGCTCTAGCTACGAGCAGTACTTC. Translated: CAISGSSYEQYF.

The genes are TRBV10-3 and TRBJ2-4, with D tentatively TRBD1 (5 bases). The germline V gene has CDR1 ENHRY and CDR2 SYGVKD. This CDR3 has 13 residues. Between the trimmed V and J ends, which lost 11 bases and 5 bases, there was a span of 16 bases. CDR3 nucleotide sequence: TGTGCCGCCAACCAGGGAATGGAAAACATTCAGTACTTC. The encoded protein is CAANQGMENIQYF.

The rearrangement joins TRBV19 to TRBJ1-2; 7 nucleotides agree with TRBD1. Germline V gene data show CDR1 as LNHDA and CDR2 as SQIVND (reference sequence). The CDR3 extends over 16 amino acids. Germline trimming cut 4 bases from V and 4 bases from J; bases unmatched to any gene: 12. The CDR3 sequence: CASSRGTEYVGYGYTF. In nucleotides, the CDR3 is TGTGCCAGTAGTAGGGGGACAGAATATGTTGGCTATGGCTACACCTTC.

V is TRBV4-1 and J is TRBJ1-2; 10 bases align to TRBD1. With 7 bases clipped from V and 2 bases from J, the junction kept 13 bases outside the gene matches. This CDR3 has 17 residues. Germline-derived CDR1 and CDR2 are MGHRA and YSYEKL. CDR3 DNA sequence: TGCGCCAGCACACCCAGGGTTGCGGGACAGGGGAACTATGGCTACACCTTC. It specifies CASTPRVAGQGNYGYTF.

The rearrangement links TRBV5-1 to TRBJ2-3; 10 nucleotides match TRBD2. V shed 0 bases, J shed 6 bases, and the junction held 4 bases outside the gene matches. The CDR3 is made up of 15 amino acids. The germline V gene has CDR1 SGHRS and CDR2 YFSETQ. The CDR3 DNA reads TGCGCCAGCAGCTTGGGGACTAGCGGCGAGGATACGCAGTATTTT. Its translation is CASSLGTSGEDTQYF.